Following are 27 T cell receptor beta chains from one sample sequenced in a study of post-analysis software for immune sequencing data. General study points: Five TRBV segments appeared more often in patients than in controls, and TRBV5-6, TRBV5-1 and TRBV20-1 were among these.

Libraries were made from TCR beta cDNA, and they carried unique molecular identifiers. TCRdb redid the calling of the PCR reads with MiXCR, one entry per CDR3 protein. The sample holds 350,000 to 500,000 distinct CDR3 sequences, approximately 39% seen once. The antigens these receptors bind are not known. Source material: blood. The receptors stem from a girl aged 2 to 10 with multiple sclerosis.

The chain uses TRBV29-1 and TRBJ2-1, with 7 bases matching TRBD1. Matching the DNA end better, TRBJ2-7 makes the J call doubtful. The CDR3 loop spans 12 amino acids. Germline V CDR1 and CDR2: SQVTM, ANQGSEA. CDR3: CSAGTAYNEQYF. CDR3 sequence (DNA): TGCAGCGCCGGGACAGCCTACAATGAGCAGTACTTC.

The CDR3 sequence: CASSYEVGGWGNEQFF. The CDR3 DNA sequence: TGTGCCAGCAGTTATGAGGTGGGGGGCTGGGGCAATGAGCAGTTCTTC. V gene TRBV7-3 combines with J gene TRBJ2-1; D may be TRBD1 or TRBD2 (6 bases each). The CDR3 is 16 amino acids. CDR1 is SGHTA and CDR2 is FQGTGA in the germline V gene. V was cut by 6 bases and J by 6 bases, with 21 bases left in between. The whole variable domain, filled in from reference TRBV7-3 and TRBJ2-1, reads GAGVSQTPSNKVTEKGKYVELRCDPISGHTALYWYRQSLGQGPEFLIYFQGTGAADDSGLPNDRFFAVRPEGSVSTLKIQRTERGDSAVYLCASSYEVGGWGNEQFFGPGTRLTVL.

This clonotype appeared a few times. The chain couples TRBV2 to TRBJ2-7; 7 nucleotides agree with TRBD2. The CDR3 is made up of 14 amino acids. Germline V CDR1 and CDR2: SNHLY, FYNNEI. The ends lost 6 bases at V and 1 base at J; junction bases unmatched: 6. This CDR3 reads CASREGGRSYEQYF. CDR3 coding DNA: TGTGCCAGCAGGGAGGGAGGGCGATCCTACGAGCAGTACTTC. The whole variable domain, remainder taken from reference TRBV2 and TRBJ2-7, is EPEVTQTPSHQVTQMGQEVILRCVPISNHLYFYWYRQILGQKVEFLVSFYNNEISEKSEIFDDQFSVERPDGSNFTLKIRSTKLEDSAMYFCASREGGRSYEQYFGPGTRLTVT.

The genes are TRBV2 and TRBJ1-1, with TRBD1 matching over 8 bases. From germline, CDR1 is SNHLY and CDR2 FYNNEI. With V trimmed by 8 bases and J by 1 base, 3 bases remained unmatched. The CDR3 contains 13 residues. DNA for the CDR3: TGTGCCAGCGCGGGACAGGCGAACACTGAAGCTTTCTTT. It encodes CASAGQANTEAFF.

The chain combines TRBV5-1 with TRBJ2-5; 8 bases match TRBD2. Per germline, CDR1 SGHRS and CDR2 YFSETQ. This CDR3 has 14 amino acids. After removal of 6 bases from V and 2 bases from J, the junction contained 6 bases not matched to a gene. CDR3 nucleotides: TGCGCCAGCACAATGGGACTAGGACAAGAGACCCAGTACTTC. This encodes CASTMGLGQETQYF.

The chain joins TRBV11-2 to TRBJ2-1, with TRBD2 identical over 7 bases. Losses at the gene ends were 6 bases for V and 4 bases for J; bases not matched to a gene: 12. CDR1 is SGHAT, CDR2 FQNNGV, per germline. This CDR3 is built from 16 residues. The CDR3 sequence is CASSPKSGAVYNEQFF. CDR3 coding DNA: TGTGCCAGCAGTCCAAAAAGCGGGGCCGTTTACAATGAGCAGTTCTTC.

The CDR3 DNA is TGTGCCAGCTCACCACTAGGCAGATTCTCCGAGCAGTACTTC. Its protein product is CASSPLGRFSEQYF. The chain couples TRBV18 to TRBJ2-7; no firm D call. V lost 1 base and J 6 bases, leaving 13 bases between the germline ends. Germline-derived CDR1 and CDR2 are KGHSH and LQKENI. The CDR3 is 14 residues long.

As to this clonotype: The junction differs from germline at one of its ends, possibly a read error. The J gene is TRBJ1-2, the V gene TRBV12-3 or TRBV12-4; D call uncertain. The CDR3 has 11 amino acids. CDR3 in amino acids: CTSRQLVGYTF. The CDR3, as DNA: TGTACCAGCAGACAACTTGTTGGCTACACCTTC.

As regards this clonotype: One end of the junction does not line up with germline, which may come from a read error. The CDR3, as DNA: TGCAGTGCGAGGTGGGCCGAACAGCCTGAAACTTTCTTT. Protein: CSARWAEQPETFF. The chain uses TRBV20-1 and TRBJ1-1, with no clear D. There are 13 residues in the CDR3. Germline V gene lookup returns CDR1 DFQATT and CDR2 SNEGSKA (reference sequence).

The chain employs TRBV18 and TRBJ2-7; possible D gene TRBD1, 6 bases. The V end was cut by 1 base, the J end by 2 bases, with 18 bases between. The CDR3 sequence is 17 residues long. CDR1 is KGHSH and CDR2 is LQKENI in the germline V gene. CDR3 DNA: TGTGCCAGCTCACCACAGTTTCGGCAGCGGACAGCCTACGAGCAGTACTTC. It codes for CASSPQFRQRTAYEQYF.

This clonotype was observed a few times. The CDR3 reads CASSRWTAPNEQFF. The CDR3 bases are TGTGCCAGCAGTAGGTGGACAGCCCCAAATGAGCAGTTCTTC. The chain links TRBV28 to TRBJ2-1, with a weak D call TRBD1 (6 bases). This CDR3 comprises 14 residues. Germline-derived CDR1 and CDR2 are MDHEN and SYDVKM. The germline V and J ends were trimmed by 5 bases and 7 bases, with 15 bases remaining between them.

The J gene is TRBJ2-7, the V gene TRBV4-1; 9 nucleotides agree with TRBD1. The CDR3 loop spans 14 amino acids. In germline, CDR1 is MGHRA, CDR2 YSYEKL. V shed 1 base, J shed 6 bases, and the junction held 4 bases outside the gene matches. The CDR3 sequence is CASSQVGTGFEQYF. As DNA, the CDR3 is TGCGCCAGCAGCCAAGTAGGGACAGGGTTCGAGCAGTACTTC.

The V call is TRBV4-1, the J call TRBJ1-3; D unresolved. CDR3 size: 13 residues. Germline V gives CDR1 MGHRA, CDR2 YSYEKL. Trimming removed 3 bases at V and 0 bases at J, with 3 bases between. The CDR3 reads CASSQGSGNTIYF. For the CDR3, the DNA is TGCGCCAGCAGCCAGGGCTCTGGAAACACCATATATTTT.

The V and J genes are TRBV29-1 and TRBJ2-1; weak D call: TRBD2 (6 bases). The length of the CDR3 is 16 residues. Trimming took off 0 bases at V and 4 bases at J, with 16 bases between the two ends. CDR1 is SQVTM and CDR2 is ANQGSEA in the germline V gene. CDR3 in DNA: TGCAGCGTTGAAGATATCGGCGGGGAGAGGTACAATGAGCAGTTCTTC. It translates to CSVEDIGGERYNEQFF.

The J gene is TRBJ2-5, the V gene TRBV12-3 or TRBV12-4; D gene unclear. The CDR3 consists of 13 residues. The V and J ends lost 3 bases and 2 bases respectively, with 7 bases between them. CDR3 sequence: CASSFEVQETQYF. In DNA, the CDR3 is TGTGCCAGCAGTTTTGAGGTGCAAGAGACCCAGTACTTC.

The table lists this clonotype with a few counts. V gene TRBV5-1 combines with J gene TRBJ1-2; D call uncertain. With 3 bases removed from V and 5 bases from J, the gap between germline ends came to 11 bases. CDR3 length equals 13 residues. The germline CDR1 and CDR2 sequences are SGHRS and YFSETQ. Here the CDR3 reads CASSSVVGYGYTF. DNA for the CDR3: TGCGCCAGCAGCTCAGTGGTTGGGTATGGCTACACCTTC.

This clonotype has a handful of counts. The rearrangement joins TRBV7-2 to TRBJ2-5; no firm D call. Trimming left V 8 bases short and J 7 bases short, with 17 bases between. The CDR3 runs 13 residues. Germline lookup yields CDR1 SGHTA and CDR2 FQGNSA. The CDR3 protein is CASGSYMIGTQYF. For the CDR3, the DNA is TGTGCCAGCGGTTCATATATGATTGGGACCCAGTACTTC.

This clonotype showed up many times. The chain uses TRBV20-1 and TRBJ2-5; no clear D gene. Germline V CDR1 and CDR2: DFQATT, SNEGSKA (reference sequence). Trimming pared 2 bases from V and 5 bases from J, leaving 12 bases between. This CDR3 is 13 amino acids long. This CDR3 is CSARRSMSETQYF. The CDR3 region has the DNA TGCAGTGCTAGAAGGAGTATGTCGGAGACCCAGTACTTC.

The V call is TRBV7-9, the J call TRBJ2-7; D is uncertain. This CDR3 contains 16 residues. In germline, CDR1 is SEHNR, CDR2 FQNEAQ (reference sequence). The ends were cut back, 0 bases at V and 2 bases at J, with 14 bases in the middle. As DNA, the CDR3 is TGTGCCAGCAGCTTAGCGTTTTGGTGGGCGACCTACGAGCAGTACTTC. Its protein is CASSLAFWWATYEQYF.

The rearrangement links TRBV2 to TRBJ1-2, with a tentative D call TRBD1 (6 bases). V shed 1 base and J shed 6 bases, with 12 bases lying between them. CDR1 is SNHLY, CDR2 FYNNEI, per germline. The CDR3 length is 14 residues. The CDR3 DNA is TGTGCCAGCAGTGAAGTTCCAGGGGATGATGGCTACACCTTC. Residues: CASSEVPGDDGYTF.

The chain is built from TRBV20-1 and TRBJ1-1, with D maybe TRBD1 (5 bases). V was cut by 3 bases and J by 0 bases, with 8 bases left in between. The CDR3 totals 13 residues. CDR1 is DFQATT, CDR2 SNEGSKA, per germline (reference sequence). CDR3 sequence (DNA): TGCAGTGCTAGGGGGGGAGTGAACACTGAAGCTTTCTTT. Translation gives CSARGGVNTEAFF.

This sequence joins TRBV6-6 and TRBJ2-1; 10 positions agree with TRBD2. Germline V CDR1 and CDR2: MNHNY, SVGAGI (reference sequence). V shed 6 bases and J 4 bases; nucleotides not matched to a gene: 3. The CDR3 sequence is 14 residues long. The CDR3 loop is CASRASGGYNEQFF. The CDR3 DNA follows: TGTGCCAGCAGGGCTAGCGGGGGATACAATGAGCAGTTCTTC.

V and J are TRBV12-3 or TRBV12-4 and TRBJ2-1; 10 positions agree with TRBD2. J lost 10 bases, V lost 1 base, and 7 bases had no gene match. This CDR3 comprises 15 residues. The CDR3 sequence is CASSLGLAGAEEQFF. CDR3 nucleotide sequence: TGTGCCAGCAGTTTAGGGCTAGCGGGAGCCGAGGAGCAGTTCTTC.

V usage is TRBV3-1 and J usage is TRBJ1-6; 8 bases agree with TRBD1. Germline CDR1 is LGHDT and CDR2 is YNNKEL (reference sequence). After removal of 4 bases from V and 9 bases from J, the junction contained 5 bases not matched to a gene. The CDR3 spans 14 residues. CDR3 nucleotide sequence: TGTGCCAGCAGCCCCCACAGGGGGAGTTCACCCCTCCACTTT. Translating gives CASSPHRGSSPLHF.

This clonotype was recorded at least ten times. The chain couples TRBV7-9 to TRBJ2-3; 8 bases map to TRBD2. The junction had 1 base not matched to a gene; V was cut back by 5 bases and J by 0 bases. Germline V gives CDR1 SEHNR, CDR2 FQNEAQ (reference sequence). This CDR3 is built from 14 residues. The CDR3 DNA reads TGTGCCAGCAGCCCTAGCGGGAGCACAGATACGCAGTATTTT. Amino acids: CASSPSGSTDTQYF.

This clonotype turned up a few times. This chain connects TRBV7-3 to TRBJ2-1; perhaps TRBD2 as D (6 bases). V dropped 5 bases and J dropped 3 bases, with 17 bases sitting between them. From germline, CDR1 is SGHTA and CDR2 FQGTGA. This CDR3 contains 16 residues. CDR3 residues: CASSPGGLLGYNEQFF. In nucleotides, the CDR3 is TGTGCCAGCAGCCCCGGGGGACTCCTGGGCTACAATGAGCAGTTCTTC.

This clonotype has only a few counts. J is TRBJ2-2 and V is TRBV19; 9 bases match TRBD1. CDR3 size: 16 residues. Germline trimming cut 4 bases from V and 1 base from J; bases unmatched to any gene: 4. Germline CDR1 reads LNHDA; CDR2 reads SQIVND (reference sequence). The DNA for the CDR3 is TGTGCCAGTAGTAAAGACAGGGGGGAGAACACCGGGGAGCTGTTTTTT. It specifies CASSKDRGENTGELFF.